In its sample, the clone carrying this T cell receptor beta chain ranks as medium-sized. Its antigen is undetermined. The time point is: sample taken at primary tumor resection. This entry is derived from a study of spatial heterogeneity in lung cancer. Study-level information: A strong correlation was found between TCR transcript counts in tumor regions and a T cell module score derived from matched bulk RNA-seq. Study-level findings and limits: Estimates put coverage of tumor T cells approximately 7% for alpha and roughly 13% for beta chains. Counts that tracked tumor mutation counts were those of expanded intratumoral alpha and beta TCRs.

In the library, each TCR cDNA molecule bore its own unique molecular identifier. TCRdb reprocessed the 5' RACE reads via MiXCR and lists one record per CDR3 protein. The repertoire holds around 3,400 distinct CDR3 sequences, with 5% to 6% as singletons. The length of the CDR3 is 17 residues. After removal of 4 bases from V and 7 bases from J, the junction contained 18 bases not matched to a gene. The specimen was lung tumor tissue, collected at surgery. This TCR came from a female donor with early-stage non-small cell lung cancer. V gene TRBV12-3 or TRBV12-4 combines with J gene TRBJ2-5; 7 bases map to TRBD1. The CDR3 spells CASSSTFGQEESGTQYF. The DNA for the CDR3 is TGTGCCAGCAGTTCTACTTTCGGACAGGAAGAATCGGGGACCCAGTACTTC.